One sample yielded the 30 T cell receptor beta chains listed below, sequenced in a study of technical replicates of blood from a handful of donors. The data were produced by immunoSEQ multiplex PCR, yet TCRdb's version contains in-frame clones alone and is incomplete. Found here are fewer than 13,000 clones, 94% of them singletons; the top ten hold roughly 7%. The sequenced sample consisted of PBMCs. These receptors all stem from a human donor in good health.

The rearrangement links TRBV2 to TRBJ1-1, with unresolved D. V was trimmed by 4 bases and J by 0 bases, leaving 9 bases between them. The germline V gene has CDR1 SNHLY and CDR2 FYNNEI. The CDR3 is 14 residues long. The CDR3 spells CASSVGRLNTEAFF. DNA for the CDR3: TGTGCCAGCAGTGTGGGGAGGTTGAACACTGAAGCTTTCTTT.

This rearrangement joins TRBV19 to TRBJ2-1; D not certain. Germline lookup yields CDR1 LNHDA and CDR2 SQIVND (reference sequence). V lost 3 bases, J lost 5 bases, and 8 bases lay in between. This CDR3 comprises 13 residues. DNA of the CDR3: TGTGCCAGTAGTATTCTGGAGCACAATGAGCAGTTCTTC. Its translation is CASSILEHNEQFF.

This sequence joins TRBV6-1 and TRBJ2-3; 8 nucleotides agree with TRBD2. Germline V gene lookup returns CDR1 MNHNS and CDR2 SASEGT. CDR3 length: 14 amino acids. V lost 6 bases and J lost 0; bases outside the gene matches: 2. CDR3 nucleotides: TGTGCCAGCAGACTAGCGGATAGCACAGATACGCAGTATTTT. This codes for CASRLADSTDTQYF.

CDR3 in DNA: TGTGCCAGCAGTCTCGAGCGCAGGGCAGATACGCAGTATTTT. It translates to CASSLERRADTQYF. The V and J genes are TRBV2 and TRBJ2-3; D possibly corresponds to TRBD1 (5 bases). The CDR3 covers 14 residues. CDR1 is SNHLY, CDR2 FYNNEI, per germline. V lost 5 bases and J 4 bases, leaving 13 bases between the germline ends.

This clone was detected once. The genes are TRBV19 and TRBJ1-5; D not resolved. The CDR3 contains 18 residues. Germline CDR1 reads LNHDA; CDR2 reads SQIVND (reference sequence). V was clipped by 4 bases and J by 3 bases, with 22 bases between them. The CDR3 DNA reads TGTGCCAGTAGTAAATCTTGGGTGGAGATGTTGTACAATCAGCCCCAGCATTTT. Translation gives CASSKSWVEMLYNQPQHF. Together with reference TRBV19 and TRBJ1-5, the CDR3 gives the full variable domain: DGGITQSPKYLFRKEGQNVTLSCEQNLNHDAMYWYRQDPGQGLRLIYYSQIVNDFQKGDIAEGYSVSREKKESFPLTVTSAQKNPTAFYLCASSKSWVEMLYNQPQHFGDGTRLSIL.

This chain joins TRBV28 and TRBJ1-4, with a possible D match to TRBD1 (5 bases). The CDR3 consists of 16 residues. V was clipped by 1 base and J by 4 bases, with 13 bases between them. Germline values: CDR1 MDHEN, CDR2 SYDVKM. As DNA, the CDR3 is TGTGCCAGCAGTTTATACGCGGCGGGGGGTAATGAAAAACTGTTTTTT. This gives the protein CASSLYAAGGNEKLFF.

CDR3 sequence: CASSYSEVNTEAFF. Here the CDR3 DNA reads TGTGCCAGCAGTTACTCAGAGGTGAACACTGAAGCTTTCTTT. V gene TRBV6-5 combines with J gene TRBJ1-1; D unclear. Germline CDR1 MNHEY, CDR2 SVGAGI. V lost 0 bases and J lost 0, with 5 bases in between. The CDR3 is 14 amino acids.

The chain links TRBV2 to TRBJ1-5; tentatively, D is TRBD1 (6 bases). This CDR3 contains 14 residues. Germline V gene sequence: CDR1 SNHLY, CDR2 FYNNEI. V was clipped by 3 bases and J by 4 bases, with 10 bases between them. The CDR3, as DNA: TGTGCCAGCAGTGACCGGGACAAGAATCAGCCCCAGCATTTT. Protein sequence: CASSDRDKNQPQHF.

This chain connects TRBV5-1 to TRBJ2-3, with 7 bases aligning to TRBD2. The CDR3 is 15 residues long. Trimming cost V 4 bases and J 3 bases; bases outside gene matches: 8. The germline gives CDR1 SGHRS, CDR2 YFSETQ. CDR3 sequence (DNA): TGCGCCAGCAGCCGCGATTCTAGCGGAACAGATACGCAGTATTTT. Translated, it gives CASSRDSSGTDTQYF.

This clone was seen a single time. CDR3: CASTGQGLEQYF. CDR3 DNA sequence: TGTGCCAGCACGGGACAGGGTCTCGAGCAGTACTTC. The chain uses TRBV6-5 and TRBJ2-7, with 9 bases lining up with TRBD1. The CDR3 has 12 amino acids. The ends lost 7 bases at V and 6 bases at J; junction bases unmatched: 4. Germline CDR1 and CDR2: MNHEY and SVGAGI.

The sample holds a few counts of this clone. V and J are TRBV2 and TRBJ1-1; TRBD1 is a possible D gene (5 bases). CDR3 length: 13 residues. V was clipped by 6 bases and J by 4 bases, with 12 bases between them. Germline V gives CDR1 SNHLY, CDR2 FYNNEI. The CDR3 nucleotides read TGTGCCAGCAGCCTCTCGGGGGGCACTGAAGCTTTCTTT. Its translation: CASSLSGGTEAFF.

V is TRBV7-9 and J is TRBJ2-1; 7 bases agree with TRBD2. Germline loops: CDR1 SEHNR, CDR2 FQNEAQ (reference sequence). CDR3 size: 15 residues. V lost 2 bases, J lost 1 base, and 2 bases stayed unmatched. CDR3 protein: CASSLRGSSYNEQFF. The CDR3 DNA follows: TGTGCCAGCAGCTTACGCGGGAGTTCCTACAATGAGCAGTTCTTC.

This chain connects TRBV19 to TRBJ1-1; TRBD1 is a possible D gene (6 bases). Per the germline V gene, CDR1 is LNHDA and CDR2 is SQIVND (reference sequence). V was trimmed by 5 bases and J by 1 base, leaving 14 bases between them. CDR3 size: 15 residues. The CDR3 region has the DNA TGTGCCAGTAGTCCACGGACAGTAGGGAACACTGAAGCTTTCTTT. The encoded protein is CASSPRTVGNTEAFF.

The CDR3 DNA sequence: TGTGCCAGTAGTAGACGGACAGGGGAGAACTATGGCTACACCTTC. Amino acids: CASSRRTGENYGYTF. The gene calls are TRBV19 and TRBJ1-2; 9 bases align to TRBD1. V lost 4 bases to trimming and J lost 2 bases; unmatched junction nucleotides: 5. The CDR3 is 15 residues long. Germline values: CDR1 LNHDA, CDR2 SQIVND (reference sequence).

The chain couples TRBV27 to TRBJ2-7; weak D call: TRBD2 (5 bases). The germline V and J ends were trimmed by 4 bases and 2 bases, with 9 bases remaining between them. This CDR3 comprises 13 residues. Germline loops: CDR1 MNHEY, CDR2 SMNVEV (reference sequence). CDR3 residues: CASSSTGTYEQYF. CDR3 nucleotides: TGTGCCAGCAGTTCCACCGGGACCTACGAGCAGTACTTC.

The J gene is TRBJ2-5, the V gene TRBV2; 8 positions match TRBD1. With V trimmed by 7 bases and J by 1 base, 5 bases remained unmatched. Germline V CDR1 and CDR2: SNHLY, FYNNEI. This CDR3 comprises 14 residues. The CDR3 spells CASTPDRGQETQYF. As DNA, the CDR3 is TGTGCCAGCACTCCCGACAGGGGCCAAGAGACCCAGTACTTC. The whole variable domain, remainder taken from reference TRBV2 and TRBJ2-5, is EPEVTQTPSHQVTQMGQEVILRCVPISNHLYFYWYRQILGQKVEFLVSFYNNEISEKSEIFDDQFSVERPDGSNFTLKIRSTKLEDSAMYFCASTPDRGQETQYFGPGTRLLVL.

The chain has TRBV6-5 and TRBJ1-4; the D is unclear. Trimming stripped 6 bases from V and 8 bases from J, with 16 bases between. The CDR3 contains 14 residues. The germline CDR1 and CDR2 sequences are MNHEY and SVGAGI. CDR3 in amino acids: CASRNDHAREKLFF. The DNA of the CDR3 is TGTGCCAGCAGGAATGATCATGCGAGGGAAAAACTGTTTTTT.

The V call is TRBV5-1, the J call TRBJ1-1; D is possibly TRBD1 (6 bases). V dropped 1 base and J dropped 1 base, with 11 bases sitting between them. The length of the CDR3 is 15 residues. Germline-derived CDR1 and CDR2 are SGHRS and YFSETQ. CDR3 sequence: CASSLNRVRNTEAFF. The CDR3 DNA is TGCGCCAGCAGCTTGAACAGGGTAAGGAACACTGAAGCTTTCTTT.

J is TRBJ2-5 and V is TRBV21-1; the DNA was not compared with TRBD2, the D call given in the table. TRBV21-1 is recorded as a pseudogene. This CDR3 is 17 amino acids long. This chain's CDR3 is CASSKGRRAPLAETQYF. In nucleotides, the CDR3 is TGTGCCAGCAGCAAAGGTCGGAGGGCCCCCTTGGCGGAGACCCAGTACTTC.

As concerns this clone: Mismatch with germline at one junction end may stem from a read error. This chain connects TRBV11-2 to TRBJ2-7; TRBD1 matches 7 bases. Germline V gene data show CDR1 as SGHAT and CDR2 as FQNNGV. This CDR3 region has 12 residues. In nucleotides, the CDR3 is TGTGCCAGCAGCTTAGGGGGGACAGAAGGAGGATTC. This codes for CASSLGGTEGGF.

The chain employs TRBV25-1 and TRBJ1-2; no reliable D call. Germline lookup yields CDR1 MGHDK and CDR2 SYGVNS. The V gene lost 4 bases and the J gene lost 5 bases, with 17 bases spanning the gap. The CDR3 runs 15 residues. The DNA for the CDR3 is TGTGCCAGCAGTGCCTCAGGTGCCCGGAGGTATGGCTACACCTTC. As protein: CASSASGARRYGYTF.

V gene TRBV9 combines with J gene TRBJ2-3, with TRBD2 matching 9 bases. The CDR3 contains 14 residues. Germline CDR1 reads SGDLS; CDR2 reads YYNGEE. The junction had 7 bases not matched to a gene; V was cut back by 6 bases and J by 5 bases. CDR3 sequence: CASTTAGGLDTQYF. CDR3 in DNA: TGTGCCAGCACTACAGCGGGAGGTTTAGATACGCAGTATTTT. The full variable domain, with the rest looked up from reference TRBV9 and TRBJ2-3, is DSGVTQTPKHLITATGQRVTLRCSPRSGDLSVYWYQQSLDQGLQFLIQYYNGEERAKGNILERFSAQQFPDLHSELNLSSLELGDSALYFCASTTAGGLDTQYFGPGTRLTVL.

This clone was counted between two and nine times. This chain uses TRBV30 with TRBJ1-3; D unresolved. V lost 4 bases, J lost 2 bases, and 6 bases lay in between. Germline-derived CDR1 and CDR2 are GTSNPN and SVGIG (reference sequence). This CDR3 has 12 amino acids. Here the CDR3 reads CAWKQPGNTIYF. CDR3 DNA: TGTGCCTGGAAACAGCCTGGAAACACCATATATTTT.

This clone showed up just once. V usage is TRBV21-1 and J usage is TRBJ2-7; TRBD2 reflects the table's D call only, with no check against the DNA. TRBV21-1 is a known pseudogene. The CDR3 extends over 14 amino acids. CDR3 amino acids: CASWLAGNLYEQYF. As DNA, the CDR3 is TGTGCCAGTTGGCTAGCGGGGAACCTATACGAGCAGTACTTC.

The rearrangement uses TRBV28 and TRBJ2-1; D is uncertain. The germline V gene has CDR1 MDHEN and CDR2 SYDVKM. V lost 2 bases and J lost 4, with 9 bases in between. This CDR3 contains 14 residues. The CDR3 here is CASSLAQIYNEQFF. CDR3 bases: TGTGCCAGCAGTTTAGCCCAGATTTACAATGAGCAGTTCTTC.

This chain links TRBV5-1 with TRBJ2-1; 9 bases agree with TRBD2. This CDR3 comprises 14 residues. Trimming cost V 4 bases and J 6 bases; bases outside gene matches: 5. Per germline, CDR1 SGHRS and CDR2 YFSETQ. CDR3 DNA: TGCGCCAGCAGCCTCGGGACTAGCCGCAATGAGCAGTTCTTC. Encoded protein: CASSLGTSRNEQFF. The full variable domain, its missing parts supplied by reference TRBV5-1 and TRBJ2-1, is KAGVTQTPRYLIKTRGQQVTLSCSPISGHRSVSWYQQTPGQGLQFLFEYFSETQRNKGNFPGRFSGRQFSNSRSEMNVSTLELGDSALYLCASSLGTSRNEQFFGPGTRLTVL.

CDR3 sequence: CASGADSYTEAFF. Here the CDR3 DNA reads TGTGCCAGTGGGGCGGACAGCTACACTGAAGCTTTCTTT. The chain joins TRBV5-6 to TRBJ1-1, with a possible D match to TRBD1 (6 bases). CDR3 length equals 13 residues. V lost 8 bases to trimming and J lost 3 bases, with 14 bases between them. Germline V gene data show CDR1 as SGHDT and CDR2 as YYEEEE.

This clone was seen only once. The genes are TRBV29-1 and TRBJ2-3, with D possibly matching TRBD2 (6 bases). The V and J ends lost 4 bases and 2 bases respectively, with 13 bases between them. The CDR3 has 14 residues. Germline loops: CDR1 SQVTM, CDR2 ANQGSEA. The CDR3 DNA is TGCAGCGTTGGTGGGACTTCTTACACAGATACGCAGTATTTT. The encoded protein is CSVGGTSYTDTQYF.

The rearrangement joins TRBV27 to TRBJ2-1, with 14 bases identical to TRBD2. The CDR3 loop spans 15 amino acids. With 7 bases clipped from V and 10 bases from J, the junction kept 9 bases outside the gene matches. From germline, CDR1 is MNHEY and CDR2 SMNVEV (reference sequence). The CDR3 loop reads CASTLSGLAGEEQFF. The CDR3 DNA follows: TGTGCCAGCACCCTATCGGGACTAGCGGGAGAGGAGCAGTTCTTC.

V gene TRBV7-2 combines with J gene TRBJ1-2; D possibly corresponds to TRBD1 (6 bases). The CDR3 runs 16 residues. Germline V gene data show CDR1 as SGHTA and CDR2 as FQGNSA. V dropped 4 bases and J dropped 2 bases, with 17 bases sitting between them. The CDR3 region has the DNA TGTGCCAGCAGCTCCTCCTCCAGGGGCTCCAACTATGGCTACACCTTC. Amino acids: CASSSSSRGSNYGYTF.